This T cell receptor (beta chain) was documented in a study of shared clonotypes between healthy human individuals. Looked up from germline, CDR1 is GTSNPN and CDR2 is SVGIG (reference sequence). The CDR3 runs 15 residues. Germline trimming cut 0 bases from V and 7 bases from J; bases unmatched to any gene: 7. This clone was observed many times. Other DNA variants within this sample encode the same CDR3. Profiling relied on immunoSEQ multiplex PCR, and the TCRdb table lists in-frame clones only, not all of them. The table includes some 500,000 clones, 70% to 80% detected once. V usage is TRBV30 and J usage is TRBJ1-4, with 8 bases lining up with TRBD1. The TCR sequence derives from a middle-aged woman in good health. Some clones in this sample may be carry-over from other donors' samples. Sequencing input: PBMCs. CDR3 region: CAWSVGQGSGEKLFF. The CDR3 nucleotides are TGTGCCTGGAGTGTAGGACAGGGTAGTGGTGAAAAACTGTTTTTT.